These 26 T cell receptor beta chains originate from one sample sequenced in a study of cytomegalovirus exposure and HLA in healthy donors. With 60 Vbeta and 13 Jbeta primers, the PCR was carried out. TCRdb keeps only in-frame clones here, not all; method: immunoSEQ multiplex PCR. Among around 180,000 clones listed, approximately 85% were seen once. Source material: PBMCs. The source of these receptors is a girl aged 10 to 17 in good health and CMV-seropositive.

This chain joins TRBV7-6 and TRBJ2-3; 10 positions match TRBD1. Trimming cost V 6 bases and J 6 bases; bases outside gene matches: 9. The germline V gene encodes CDR1 SGHVS and CDR2 FNYEAQ. The CDR3 has 15 amino acids. The CDR3 sequence is CASSQGQGRADTQYF. The CDR3 DNA sequence: TGTGCCAGCAGTCAGGGACAGGGGAGGGCCGATACGCAGTATTTT.

The V gene is TRBV5-1, the J gene TRBJ1-2; perhaps TRBD1 as D (5 bases). The V gene lost 8 bases and the J gene lost 2 bases, with 10 bases spanning the gap. The CDR3 runs 12 residues. The germline CDR1 and CDR2 sequences are SGHRS and YFSETQ. CDR3 nucleotide sequence: TGCGCCAGTTCACAGGACAACTATGGCTACACCTTC. This gives the protein CASSQDNYGYTF. The variable domain in full, completed from reference TRBV5-1 and TRBJ1-2, reads KAGVTQTPRYLIKTRGQQVTLSCSPISGHRSVSWYQQTPGQGLQFLFEYFSETQRNKGNFPGRFSGRQFSNSRSEMNVSTLELGDSALYLCASSQDNYGYTFGSGTRLTVV.

The chain joins TRBV10-3 to TRBJ1-2; 8 positions agree with TRBD1. The CDR3 is 15 residues long. Trimming at V came to 4 bases and at J to 2 bases, leaving 6 bases not matched to a gene. Germline-derived CDR1 and CDR2 are ENHRY and SYGVKD. DNA for the CDR3: TGTGCCATCAGTGCAGGGGGCCTCGCGAACTATGGCTACACCTTC. It encodes CAISAGGLANYGYTF.

This chain uses TRBV10-3 with TRBJ2-7; 7 bases agree with TRBD1. V was clipped by 2 bases and J by 2 bases; unmatched bases: 6. The CDR3 is 15 amino acids. Germline V gene data show CDR1 as ENHRY and CDR2 as SYGVKD. The CDR3 region has the DNA TGTGCCATCAGTGAGCCCTCCGACAGGGCCTACGAGCAGTACTTC. This encodes CAISEPSDRAYEQYF.

A single count supports this clone. The V and J genes are TRBV19 and TRBJ1-5; 8 nucleotides agree with TRBD1. This CDR3 has 14 amino acids. V lost 7 bases, J lost 5 bases, and 7 bases stayed unmatched. Germline V gene sequence: CDR1 LNHDA, CDR2 SQIVND (reference sequence). CDR3 residues: CASKLQGAYQPQHF. CDR3 sequence (DNA): TGTGCCAGTAAGCTCCAGGGGGCTTATCAGCCCCAGCATTTT.

The rearrangement uses TRBV14 and TRBJ2-1, with no clear D. The CDR3 spans 14 residues. V shed 4 bases and J shed 9 bases, with 16 bases lying between them. The V gene's germline CDR1 is SGHDN and CDR2 FVKESK. The CDR3 DNA is TGTGCCAGCAGCCCCGGTGTTAGCCGACGTGAGCAGTTCTTC. It yields the protein CASSPGVSRREQFF.

This rearrangement joins TRBV7-4 to TRBJ1-1, with unresolved D. The CDR3 totals 15 residues. The V gene's germline CDR1 is SGHVT and CDR2 SQSDAQ. Trimming left V 3 bases short and J 0 bases short, with 11 bases between. CDR3 nucleotides: TGTGCCAGCAGCTTTCTGCAGGTTCTGAACACTGAAGCTTTCTTT. Protein sequence: CASSFLQVLNTEAFF. The full variable domain, rest sourced from reference TRBV7-4 and TRBJ1-1, is GAGVSQSPRYKVAKRGRDVALRCDSISGHVTLYWYRQTLGQGSEVLTYSQSDAQRDKSGRPSGRFSAERPERSVSTLKIQRTEQGDSAVYLCASSFLQVLNTEAFFGQGTRLTVV.

The chain employs TRBV10-1 and TRBJ1-4; no definite D call. The CDR3 is 13 residues long. The V end lost 4 bases, the J end lost 8 bases, and 11 bases lay between the germline ends. Germline-derived CDR1 and CDR2 are WNHNN and SYGVQD (reference sequence). Here the CDR3 reads CASSAREEEKLFF. Here the CDR3 DNA reads TGCGCCAGCAGTGCTCGGGAGGAGGAAAAACTGTTTTTT.

The chain carries TRBV12-5 and TRBJ2-1, with 9 bases matching TRBD2. V gave up 6 bases and J gave up 10 bases; unmatched junction bases: 10. Germline lookup yields CDR1 LGHNT and CDR2 FRNRAP. This CDR3 contains 14 residues. The CDR3, as DNA: TGTGCTAGTGGGGGGCTAGCGGGGCTCTGGGAGCAGTTCTTC. This sequence encodes CASGGLAGLWEQFF.

This sequence joins TRBV19 and TRBJ1-1; D possibly corresponds to TRBD1 (5 bases). V lost 1 base and J 6 bases, leaving 15 bases between the germline ends. Germline V gives CDR1 LNHDA, CDR2 SQIVND (reference sequence). The length of the CDR3 is 15 residues. The CDR3 loop reads CASSIGGGEWAEAFF. For the CDR3, the DNA is TGTGCCAGTAGTATAGGGGGGGGAGAATGGGCTGAAGCTTTCTTT.

The table lists this clone with a few counts. This chain uses TRBV6-1 with TRBJ1-2; 7 bases line up with TRBD1. Germline V gene sequence: CDR1 MNHNS, CDR2 SASEGT. The CDR3 sequence is 14 residues long. V trimming: 5 bases; J trimming: 3 bases; junction bases outside the gene matches: 6. In nucleotides, the CDR3 is TGTGCCAGCAGTTTCTGGACAGGCCACTATGGCTACACCTTC. It is translated as CASSFWTGHYGYTF.

This chain joins TRBV6-1 and TRBJ2-7, with TRBD1 matching 8 bases. The CDR3 contains 15 residues. In germline, CDR1 is MNHNS, CDR2 SASEGT. Trimming removed 7 bases from V and 0 bases from J; junction bases left unmatched: 8. CDR3 in amino acids: CASMRGQDLSYEQYF. The CDR3 bases are TGTGCCAGCATGAGGGGACAGGACCTCTCCTACGAGCAGTACTTC.

The CDR3 sequence: CASTPVQGGEKLFF. In DNA, the CDR3 is TGTGCCAGCACCCCCGTACAGGGGGGTGAAAAACTGTTTTTT. The chain recombines TRBV6-5 with TRBJ1-4, with TRBD1 matching 8 bases. Germline lookup yields CDR1 MNHEY and CDR2 SVGAGI. V lost 7 bases to trimming and J lost 7 bases; unmatched junction nucleotides: 8. CDR3 size: 14 residues.

The chain links TRBV29-1 to TRBJ2-5, with TRBD1 matching over 7 bases. V lost 6 bases, J lost 2 bases, and 3 bases stayed unmatched. The CDR3 spans 12 residues. The germline V gene encodes CDR1 SQVTM and CDR2 ANQGSEA. CDR3 DNA sequence: TGCAGCGTCAAGGGACAGCAAGAGACCCAGTACTTC. Protein sequence: CSVKGQQETQYF. Looking up the rest from reference TRBV29-1 and TRBJ2-5 gives the full variable domain: SAVISQKPSRDICQRGTSLTIQCQVDSQVTMMFWYRQQPGQSLTLIATANQGSEATYESGFVIDKFPISRPNLTFSTLTVSNMSPEDSSIYLCSVKGQQETQYFGPGTRLLVL.

The V call is TRBV4-1, the J call TRBJ1-2, with a tentative D call TRBD1 (5 bases). Per the germline V gene, CDR1 is MGHRA and CDR2 is YSYEKL. Between the trimmed V and J ends, which lost 1 base and 6 bases, there was a span of 24 bases. The CDR3 is 18 residues long. CDR3 in amino acids: CASSQALKAGRPGDGYTF. CDR3 bases: TGCGCCAGCAGCCAAGCCTTAAAGGCCGGCAGGCCGGGGGATGGCTACACCTTC.

The chain is built from TRBV27 and TRBJ1-1; 12 bases align to TRBD1. CDR1 MNHEY and CDR2 SMNVEV come from the germline V gene (reference sequence). J lost 4 bases, V lost 6 bases, and 6 bases had no gene match. The CDR3 runs 15 residues. For the CDR3, the DNA is TGTGCCAGCAGCCGCCGGGACAGGGGGCCCACTGAAGCTTTCTTT. It encodes CASSRRDRGPTEAFF.

This clone was recorded only once. The V call is TRBV7-6, the J call TRBJ1-6, with D possibly being TRBD1 (5 bases). This CDR3 is built from 17 residues. Germline assignment: CDR1 SGHVS and CDR2 FNYEAQ. V lost 1 base to trimming and J lost 6 bases, with 16 bases between them. Here the CDR3 reads CASSLGSAGLINSPLHF. Written as DNA, the CDR3 is TGTGCCAGCAGCTTAGGCTCGGCGGGACTAATTAATTCACCCCTCCACTTT.

The chain couples TRBV18 to TRBJ1-6; D perhaps matches TRBD1 (5 bases). The germline V gene encodes CDR1 KGHSH and CDR2 LQKENI. This CDR3 has 18 amino acids. V lost 6 bases, J lost 6 bases, and 24 bases lay in between. The CDR3 nucleotides are TGTGCCAGCTCTACCTCCCAGCAGGGAAGCCTCGTTAATTCACCCCTCCACTTT. Translating it yields CASSTSQQGSLVNSPLHF.

The chain combines TRBV11-2 with TRBJ1-2; 7 nucleotides line up with TRBD1. Germline CDR1 is SGHAT and CDR2 is FQNNGV. The CDR3 is made up of 13 amino acids. J was trimmed by 14 bases and V by 11 bases; bases with no gene match: 20. The CDR3 nucleotides read TGTGCCCCTCCCCGGACAGGAGGTATGTACGGGACCTTC. Its translation is CAPPRTGGMYGTF.

This chain connects TRBV27 to TRBJ2-7; D perhaps matches TRBD2 (6 bases). Germline V CDR1 and CDR2: MNHEY, SMNVEV (reference sequence). Trimming left V 10 bases short and J 4 bases short, with 23 bases between. The CDR3 loop spans 15 amino acids. The chain's CDR3 is CAIYLERGSRYEQYF. CDR3 nucleotides: TGTGCCATCTACCTAGAACGGGGGAGTAGGTACGAGCAGTACTTC.

The rearrangement joins TRBV2 to TRBJ2-3; 12 nucleotides agree with TRBD2. V lost 1 base and J lost 6; bases outside the gene matches: 5. This CDR3 is 16 amino acids long. Germline CDR1 SNHLY, CDR2 FYNNEI. The CDR3 DNA is TGTGCCAGCAGTGAAGGGCGTCTAGCGGGGGGGGATACGCAGTATTTT. Protein: CASSEGRLAGGDTQYF.

V is TRBV5-6 and J is TRBJ1-2, with TRBD1 identical over 9 bases. The V gene end was trimmed by 4 bases and the J gene end by 2 bases; junction bases not matched to a gene: 3. The CDR3 length is 14 residues. Germline lookup yields CDR1 SGHDT and CDR2 YYEEEE. CDR3 in amino acids: CASSIGQGNYGYTF. CDR3 coding DNA: TGTGCCAGCAGCATTGGACAGGGGAACTATGGCTACACCTTC. Full variable domain (outside the CDR3, taken from reference TRBV5-6 and TRBJ1-2): DAGVTQSPTHLIKTRGQQVTLRCSPKSGHDTVSWYQQALGQGPQFIFQYYEEEERQRGNFPDRFSGHQFPNYSSELNVNALLLGDSALYLCASSIGQGNYGYTFGSGTRLTVV.

This chain links TRBV11-2 with TRBJ1-1, with 7 bases matching TRBD1. The V segment lost 5 bases and the J segment 1 base; nucleotides outside the gene matches: 4. The CDR3 runs 14 residues. CDR1 SGHAT and CDR2 FQNNGV come from the germline V gene. CDR3 sequence reads: CASSLWTGNTEAFF. The CDR3 bases are TGTGCCAGCAGCCTCTGGACAGGGAACACTGAAGCTTTCTTT.

This clone has a handful of counts. The chain joins TRBV27 to TRBJ2-6, with D possibly matching TRBD2 (5 bases). The V gene's germline CDR1 is MNHEY and CDR2 SMNVEV (reference sequence). V was cut by 6 bases and J by 5 bases, with 17 bases left in between. This CDR3 is built from 16 residues. CDR3 amino acids: CASSPGREMWANVLTF. In DNA form, the CDR3 reads TGTGCCAGCAGCCCGGGAAGGGAAATGTGGGCCAACGTCCTGACTTTC. The complete variable domain, with remaining parts taken from reference TRBV27 and TRBJ2-6, reads EAQVTQNPRYLITVTGKKLTVTCSQNMNHEYMSWYRQDPGLGLRQIYYSMNVEVTDKGDVPEGYKVSRKEKRNFPLILESPSPNQTSLYFCASSPGREMWANVLTFGAGSRLTVL.

This clone was counted only a few times. This chain links TRBV6-1 with TRBJ2-7; 8 bases agree with TRBD1. The germline V gene encodes CDR1 MNHNS and CDR2 SASEGT. The CDR3 is 18 residues long. The V gene end was trimmed by 1 base and the J gene end by 3 bases; junction bases not matched to a gene: 14. DNA for the CDR3: TGTGCCAGCAGTGAAGAGGACAGGGTTAGGATGGTCAGCTACGAGCAGTACTTC. Its protein product is CASSEEDRVRMVSYEQYF.

The chain employs TRBV5-1 and TRBJ2-1; no clear D gene. Trimming removed 0 bases from V and 6 bases from J, with 16 bases in between. The CDR3 sequence is 16 residues long. Germline V gives CDR1 SGHRS, CDR2 YFSETQ. CDR3 protein: CASSLAEARLSNEQFF. As DNA, the CDR3 is TGCGCCAGCAGCTTGGCTGAGGCTCGACTGTCCAATGAGCAGTTCTTC.